This T cell receptor beta chain was found in a study of CD8 T cells in Susac syndrome. Germline-derived CDR1 and CDR2 are MNHNY and SVGAGI (reference sequence). V gave up 5 bases and J gave up 5 bases, with 16 bases separating them. CDR3 length: 14 residues. TCR beta from blood CD8+ and CD4+ T cells was sequenced. TEMRA cells were FACS-enriched, unlike CD8+ and CD4+ T cells, which were negatively isolated. The RNA, roughly 0.45 to 1 ug, was put through reverse transcription using random hexamers. By means of immunoSEQ multiplex PCR, TCR beta CDR3 spanning 54 Vbeta and 13 Jbeta underwent amplification. TCRdb processed the immunoSEQ multiplex PCR reads anew with MiXCR; each CDR3 protein has one entry. This repertoire shows approximately 230,000 distinct CDR3 sequences, 90% to 95% found once; its top ten account for roughly 0.07%.

The source is a human donor with multiple sclerosis. This chain links TRBV6-6 with TRBJ2-7; the D gene is possibly TRBD1 (5 bases). Sequencing was done on a sample of CD4+ T cells from PBMCs. The CDR3 is CASSDWGQADEQYV. DNA for the CDR3: TGTGCCAGCAGTGACTGGGGCCAGGCGGACGAGCAGTACGTC.